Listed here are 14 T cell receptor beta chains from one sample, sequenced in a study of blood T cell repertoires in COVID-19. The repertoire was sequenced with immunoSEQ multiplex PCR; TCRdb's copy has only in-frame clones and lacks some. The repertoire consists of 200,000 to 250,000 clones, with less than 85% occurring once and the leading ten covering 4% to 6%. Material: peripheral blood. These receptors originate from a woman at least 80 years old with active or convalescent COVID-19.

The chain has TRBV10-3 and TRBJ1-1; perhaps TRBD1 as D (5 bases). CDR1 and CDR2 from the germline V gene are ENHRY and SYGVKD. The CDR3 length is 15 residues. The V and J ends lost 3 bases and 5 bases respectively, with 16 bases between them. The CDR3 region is CAISDPREGRTEAFF. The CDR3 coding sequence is TGTGCCATCAGTGATCCACGCGAGGGGAGGACTGAAGCTTTCTTT.

CDR3 sequence reads: CASSIGQGAMAFF. CDR3 in DNA: TGTGCCAGTAGTATAGGACAGGGCGCCATGGCTTTCTTT. V and J are TRBV19 and TRBJ1-1; 7 bases map to TRBD1. This CDR3 has 13 residues. CDR1 and CDR2 (germline): LNHDA, SQIVND (reference sequence). V lost 1 base and J lost 11; bases outside the gene matches: 7.

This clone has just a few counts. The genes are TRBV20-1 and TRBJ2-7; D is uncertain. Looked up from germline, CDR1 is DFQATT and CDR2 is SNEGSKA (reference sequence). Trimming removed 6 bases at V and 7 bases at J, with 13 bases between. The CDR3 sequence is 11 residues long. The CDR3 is CSAELTKEQYF. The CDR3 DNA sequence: TGCAGTGCAGAGCTCACCAAGGAGCAGTACTTC.

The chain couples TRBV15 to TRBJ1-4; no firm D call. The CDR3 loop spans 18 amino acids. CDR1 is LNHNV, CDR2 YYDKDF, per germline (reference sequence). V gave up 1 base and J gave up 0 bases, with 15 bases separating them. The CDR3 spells CATSRAHRSPATNEKLFF. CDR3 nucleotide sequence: TGTGCCACCAGCAGAGCACACCGGAGTCCAGCAACTAATGAAAAACTGTTTTTT.

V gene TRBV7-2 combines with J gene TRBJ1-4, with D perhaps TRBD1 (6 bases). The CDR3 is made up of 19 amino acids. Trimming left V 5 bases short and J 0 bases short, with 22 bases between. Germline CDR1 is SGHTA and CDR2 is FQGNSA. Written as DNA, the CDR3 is TGTGCCAGCAGCCCCAGGGGCCAGAGGGGCTTTGCAACTAATGAAAAACTGTTTTTT. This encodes CASSPRGQRGFATNEKLFF.

CDR3: CASRPAGTSTDTQYF. The CDR3 region has the DNA TGTGCCAGCAGACCAGCCGGGACTAGCACAGATACGCAGTATTTT. This sequence joins TRBV9 and TRBJ2-3; D is possibly TRBD2 (6 bases). V was clipped by 5 bases and J by 0 bases, with 13 bases between them. The CDR3 runs 15 residues. The germline gives CDR1 SGDLS, CDR2 YYNGEE.

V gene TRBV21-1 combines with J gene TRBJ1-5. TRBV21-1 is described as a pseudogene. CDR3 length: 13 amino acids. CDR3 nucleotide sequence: TGTGCCAGCAGGGGGGGGCGCAATCAGCCCCAGCATTTT. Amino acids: CASRGGRNQPQHF.

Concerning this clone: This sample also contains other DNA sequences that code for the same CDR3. CDR3 DNA: TGTGCCAGCTCACCCCCAGGCTATGGCTACACCTTC. Translating it yields CASSPPGYGYTF. This rearrangement joins TRBV18 to TRBJ1-2, with unresolved D. With 3 bases removed from V and 4 bases from J, the gap between germline ends came to 6 bases. There are 12 residues in the CDR3. CDR1 is KGHSH and CDR2 is LQKENI in the germline V gene.

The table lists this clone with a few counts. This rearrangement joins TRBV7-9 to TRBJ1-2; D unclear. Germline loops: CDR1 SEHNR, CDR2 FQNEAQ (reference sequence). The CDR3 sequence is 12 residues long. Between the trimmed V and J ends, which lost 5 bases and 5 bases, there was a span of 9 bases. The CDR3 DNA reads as TGTGCCAGCAGCCCCCAGACTTATGGCTACACCTTC. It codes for CASSPQTYGYTF. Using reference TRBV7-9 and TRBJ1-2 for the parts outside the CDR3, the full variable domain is DTGVSQNPRHKITKRGQNVTFRCDPISEHNRLYWYRQTLGQGPEFLTYFQNEAQLEKSRLLSDRFSAERPKGSFSTLEIQRTEQGDSAMYLCASSPQTYGYTFGSGTRLTVV.

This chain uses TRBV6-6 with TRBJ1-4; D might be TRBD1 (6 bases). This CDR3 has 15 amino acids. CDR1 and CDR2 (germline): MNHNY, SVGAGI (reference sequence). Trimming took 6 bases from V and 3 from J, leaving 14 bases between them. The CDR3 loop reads CASSITGISNEKLFF. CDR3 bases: TGTGCCAGCAGCATAACAGGGATTTCTAATGAAAAACTGTTTTTT.

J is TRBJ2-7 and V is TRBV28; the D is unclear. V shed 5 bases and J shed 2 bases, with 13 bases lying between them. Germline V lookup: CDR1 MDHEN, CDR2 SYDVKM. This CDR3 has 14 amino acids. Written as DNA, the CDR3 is TGTGCCAGCAGTACACCACTACCCCCCTACGAGCAGTACTTC. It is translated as CASSTPLPPYEQYF.

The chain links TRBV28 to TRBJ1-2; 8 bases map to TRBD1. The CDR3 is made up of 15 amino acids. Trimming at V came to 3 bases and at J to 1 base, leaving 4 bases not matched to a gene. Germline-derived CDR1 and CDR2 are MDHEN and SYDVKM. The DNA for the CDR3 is TGTGCCAGCAGTTTGGGGACAGGAGTTAACTATGGCTACACCTTC. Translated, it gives CASSLGTGVNYGYTF.

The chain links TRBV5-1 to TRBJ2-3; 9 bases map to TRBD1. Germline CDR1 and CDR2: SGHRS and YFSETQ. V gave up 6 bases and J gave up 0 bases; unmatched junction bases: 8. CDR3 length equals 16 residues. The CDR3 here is CASITGTGFSTDTQYF. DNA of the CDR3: TGCGCCAGCATTACCGGGACAGGGTTTAGCACAGATACGCAGTATTTT. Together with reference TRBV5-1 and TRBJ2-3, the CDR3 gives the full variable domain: KAGVTQTPRYLIKTRGQQVTLSCSPISGHRSVSWYQQTPGQGLQFLFEYFSETQRNKGNFPGRFSGRQFSNSRSEMNVSTLELGDSALYLCASITGTGFSTDTQYFGPGTRLTVL.

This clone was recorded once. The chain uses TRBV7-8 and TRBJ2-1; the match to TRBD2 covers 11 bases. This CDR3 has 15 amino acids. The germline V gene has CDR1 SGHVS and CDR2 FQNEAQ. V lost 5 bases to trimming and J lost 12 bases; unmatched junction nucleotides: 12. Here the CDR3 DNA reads TGTGCCAGCAGCGCCCCGGGACTAGCGGTATCAGGGCAGTTCTTC. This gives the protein CASSAPGLAVSGQFF.